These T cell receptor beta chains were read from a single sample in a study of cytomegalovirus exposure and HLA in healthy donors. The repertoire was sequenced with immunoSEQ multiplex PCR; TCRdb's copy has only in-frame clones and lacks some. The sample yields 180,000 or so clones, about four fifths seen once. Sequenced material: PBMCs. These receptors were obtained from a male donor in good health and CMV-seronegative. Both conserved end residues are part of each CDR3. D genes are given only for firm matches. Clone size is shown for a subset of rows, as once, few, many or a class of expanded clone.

CDR3aa: CASTPPGIEQYF; CDR3nt: TGTGCCAGCACCCCCCCCGGGATCGAGCAGTACTTC; v_gene: TRBV6-1; j_gene: TRBJ2-7; d_gene: -; abundance: -
CDR3aa: CASSQDRASGAQETQYF; CDR3nt: TGTGCCAGCAGCCAAGATAGGGCTAGCGGGGCCCAAGAGACCCAGTACTTC; v_gene: TRBV4-2; j_gene: TRBJ2-5; d_gene: TRBD2; abundance: -
CDR3aa: CASSLLGGGGPYEQYF; CDR3nt: TGTGCCAGCAGTTTATTGGGGGGGGGAGGGCCCTACGAGCAGTACTTC; v_gene: TRBV27; j_gene: TRBJ2-7; d_gene: TRBD2; abundance: -
CDR3aa: CASSLEGQAGGYTF; CDR3nt: TGTGCCAGCAGCCTCGAAGGACAGGCCGGTGGCTACACCTTC; v_gene: TRBV27; j_gene: TRBJ1-2; d_gene: TRBD1; abundance: -
CDR3aa: CASSLGGGATYGYTF; CDR3nt: TGTGCCAGCAGCTTAGGAGGGGGCGCTACCTATGGCTACACCTTC; v_gene: TRBV7-9; j_gene: TRBJ1-2; d_gene: TRBD1; abundance: -
CDR3aa: CASSQERLEGETQYF; CDR3nt: TGTGCCAGCAGCCAAGAAAGACTAGAAGGAGAGACCCAGTACTTC; v_gene: TRBV14; j_gene: TRBJ2-5; d_gene: -; abundance: -
CDR3aa: CSVLQREGYEQYF; CDR3nt: TGCAGCGTTCTTCAGCGGGAGGGTTACGAGCAGTACTTC; v_gene: TRBV29-1; j_gene: TRBJ2-7; d_gene: TRBD2; abundance: -
CDR3aa: CASRLTGLKNTEAFF; CDR3nt: TGTGCCAGTAGGCTGACAGGGTTAAAGAACACTGAAGCTTTCTTT; v_gene: TRBV19; j_gene: TRBJ1-1; d_gene: TRBD1; abundance: -
CDR3aa: CASSPRRGGDNEQFF; CDR3nt: TGTGCCAGCTCACCACGGCGCGGGGGGGACAATGAGCAGTTCTTC; v_gene: TRBV18; j_gene: TRBJ2-1; d_gene: TRBD2; abundance: once
CDR3aa: CASSLAGAQETQYF; CDR3nt: TGTGCCAGCAGCTTGGCGGGAGCCCAAGAGACCCAGTACTTC; v_gene: TRBV5-4; j_gene: TRBJ2-5; d_gene: -; abundance: -
CDR3aa: CASRGPISTDTQYF; CDR3nt: TGTGCCAGCAGGGGGCCCATAAGCACAGATACGCAGTATTTT; v_gene: TRBV28; j_gene: TRBJ2-3; d_gene: -; abundance: -
CDR3aa: CSAGTSGGKEQFF; CDR3nt: TGCAGCGCCGGGACTAGCGGGGGGAAAGAGCAGTTCTTC; v_gene: TRBV29-1; j_gene: TRBJ2-1; d_gene: TRBD2; abundance: -
CDR3aa: CASSPGEGLNTEAFF; CDR3nt: TGCGCCAGCAGCCCGGGCGAGGGCCTGAACACTGAAGCTTTCTTT; v_gene: TRBV4-3; j_gene: TRBJ1-1; d_gene: -; abundance: few
CDR3aa: CSVDALGQVRKGAFF; CDR3nt: TGCAGCGTTGACGCTTTAGGACAGGTTCGGAAGGGAGCTTTCTTT; v_gene: TRBV29-1; j_gene: TRBJ1-1; d_gene: TRBD1; abundance: once
CDR3aa: CATSTGGVVYGYTF; CDR3nt: TGTGCCACCAGCACAGGGGGCGTAGTCTATGGCTACACCTTC; v_gene: TRBV15; j_gene: TRBJ1-2; d_gene: TRBD1; abundance: -
CDR3aa: CASSVAAGGDEQFF; CDR3nt: TGTGCCAGCAGCGTAGCGGCAGGCGGGGATGAGCAGTTCTTC; v_gene: TRBV9; j_gene: TRBJ2-1; d_gene: -; abundance: -
CDR3aa: CASSPRREGAGSSYGYTF; CDR3nt: TGTGCCAGCTCACCCCGTCGGGAGGGGGCCGGGAGTAGCTATGGCTACACCTTC; v_gene: TRBV18; j_gene: TRBJ1-2; d_gene: TRBD1; abundance: few
CDR3aa: CASSQTGYSNQPQHF; CDR3nt: TGTGCCAGCAGCCAGACAGGGTATAGCAATCAGCCCCAGCATTTT; v_gene: TRBV27; j_gene: TRBJ1-5; d_gene: TRBD1; abundance: -
CDR3aa: CASSPPGLLGNEQFF; CDR3nt: TGTGCCAGCAGCCCTCCGGGACTATTAGGGAATGAGCAGTTCTTC; v_gene: TRBV7-2; j_gene: TRBJ2-1; d_gene: TRBD2; abundance: -
CDR3aa: CASSVGTSGSPFIRFF; CDR3nt: TGTGCCAGCAGCGTGGGGACTAGCGGGAGCCCATTCATCAGGTTCTTC; v_gene: TRBV9; j_gene: TRBJ2-1; d_gene: TRBD2; abundance: -
CDR3aa: CASSQEAAWASGGGEQFF; CDR3nt: TGTGCCAGCAGCCAAGAAGCAGCTTGGGCTAGCGGGGGCGGGGAGCAGTTCTTC; v_gene: TRBV14; j_gene: TRBJ2-1; d_gene: TRBD2; abundance: -
CDR3aa: CATEDRYNEQFF; CDR3nt: TGCGCCACCGAGGACAGATACAATGAGCAGTTCTTC; v_gene: TRBV4-1; j_gene: TRBJ2-1; d_gene: -; abundance: -
CDR3aa: CASRRGPTEAFF; CDR3nt: TGTGCCAGCAGAAGGGGGCCCACTGAAGCTTTCTTT; v_gene: TRBV5-6; j_gene: TRBJ1-1; d_gene: TRBD1; abundance: few
CDR3aa: CASSQITGTGGGEKLFF; CDR3nt: TGCGCCAGCAGCCAAATTACGGGGACAGGGGGCGGTGAAAAACTGTTTTTT; v_gene: TRBV4-1; j_gene: TRBJ1-4; d_gene: TRBD1; abundance: -
CDR3aa: CASSYSREEFF; CDR3nt: TGTGCCAGCAGTTACTCCCGGGAAGAGTTCTTC; v_gene: TRBV6-5; j_gene: TRBJ2-1; d_gene: -; abundance: few
CDR3aa: CASSPTGSGANVLTF; CDR3nt: TGTGCCAGCAGCCCCACAGGGTCTGGGGCCAACGTCCTGACTTTC; v_gene: TRBV11-2; j_gene: TRBJ2-6; d_gene: -; abundance: -
CDR3aa: CASSEFIGELFF; CDR3nt: TGTGCCAGCAGCGAATTTATCGGGGAGCTGTTTTTT; v_gene: TRBV2; j_gene: TRBJ2-2; d_gene: -; abundance: few
CDR3aa: CASRHRWSSGNTIYF; CDR3nt: TGTGCCAGCAGACACCGCTGGTCTTCGGGAAACACCATATATTTT; v_gene: TRBV6-5; j_gene: TRBJ1-3; d_gene: -; abundance: -
CDR3aa: CASRTSGANEQFF; CDR3nt: TGCGCCAGCAGGACTAGCGGGGCGAATGAGCAGTTCTTC; v_gene: TRBV10-2; j_gene: TRBJ2-1; d_gene: TRBD2; abundance: few
CDR3aa: CASSRTVNTEAFF; CDR3nt: TGTGCCAGCAGCCGGACAGTAAACACTGAAGCTTTCTTT; v_gene: TRBV14; j_gene: TRBJ1-1; d_gene: -; abundance: few
CDR3aa: CASSLSAQGTGNTIYF; CDR3nt: TGTGCCAGCAGTTTATCGGCCCAGGGGACTGGAAACACCATATATTTT; v_gene: TRBV27; j_gene: TRBJ1-3; d_gene: -; abundance: -
CDR3aa: CASGRQGTDTEAFF; CDR3nt: TGCGCCAGCGGAAGACAGGGGACGGACACTGAAGCTTTCTTT; v_gene: TRBV23-1; j_gene: TRBJ1-1; d_gene: TRBD1; abundance: -
CDR3aa: CASSHTRDRNYEQYF; CDR3nt: TGTGCCAGCAGCCATACGAGGGACAGGAACTACGAGCAGTACTTC; v_gene: TRBV7-8; j_gene: TRBJ2-7; d_gene: TRBD1; abundance: -
CDR3aa: CATKRPASSGANVLTF; CDR3nt: TGTGCCACCAAAAGGCCTGCTAGCTCTGGGGCCAACGTCCTGACTTTC; v_gene: TRBV27; j_gene: TRBJ2-6; d_gene: -; abundance: -
CDR3aa: CASSQDIAGATDTQYF; CDR3nt: TGCGCCAGCAGCCAAGACATAGCGGGGGCCACAGATACGCAGTATTTT; v_gene: TRBV4-3; j_gene: TRBJ2-3; d_gene: TRBD2; abundance: -
CDR3aa: CASSTRDRGFRYGYTF; CDR3nt: TGTGCCAGTAGTACCCGGGACAGGGGTTTCCGGTATGGCTACACCTTC; v_gene: TRBV19; j_gene: TRBJ1-2; d_gene: TRBD1; abundance: -
CDR3aa: CAIRDDSRNSPLHF; CDR3nt: TGTGCCATCAGAGACGACAGCAGGAATTCACCCCTCCACTTT; v_gene: TRBV10-3; j_gene: TRBJ1-6; d_gene: -; abundance: -
CDR3aa: CAGSYPARGQETQYF; CDR3nt: TGTGCCGGCAGTTACCCGGCCCGGGGCCAAGAGACCCAGTACTTC; v_gene: TRBV6-6; j_gene: TRBJ2-5; d_gene: -; abundance: -
CDR3aa: CAITKTGTSVYEQYF; CDR3nt: TGTGCCATCACTAAGACCGGGACTAGCGTCTACGAGCAGTACTTC; v_gene: TRBV10-3; j_gene: TRBJ2-7; d_gene: TRBD2; abundance: -
CDR3aa: CASSWQGQLGNTIYF; CDR3nt: TGTGCCAGCAGCTGGCAGGGACAACTTGGAAACACCATATATTTT; v_gene: TRBV7-9; j_gene: TRBJ1-3; d_gene: -; abundance: -
CDR3aa: CATSLNREVNYGYTF; CDR3nt: TGTGCCACCAGCTTAAACCGGGAGGTCAACTATGGCTACACCTTC; v_gene: TRBV15; j_gene: TRBJ1-2; d_gene: -; abundance: -
CDR3aa: CASSRATGLAGEGTGELFF; CDR3nt: TGTGCCAGCAGCCGGGCTACCGGACTAGCGGGAGAGGGCACCGGGGAGCTGTTTTTT; v_gene: TRBV4-2; j_gene: TRBJ2-2; d_gene: TRBD2; abundance: -
CDR3aa: CASSPRAPDGANVLTF; CDR3nt: TGTGCCAGCTCACCACGAGCGCCGGATGGGGCCAACGTCCTGACTTTC; v_gene: TRBV18; j_gene: TRBJ2-6; d_gene: -; abundance: once
CDR3aa: CASSPAGGPSYNEQFF; CDR3nt: TGTGCCAGCAGCCCTGCTGGCGGCCCTTCCTACAATGAGCAGTTCTTC; v_gene: TRBV7-3; j_gene: TRBJ2-1; d_gene: -; abundance: -
CDR3aa: CASRRQVQETQYF; CDR3nt: TGTGCCAGCAGGAGACAGGTCCAAGAGACCCAGTACTTC; v_gene: TRBV6-1; j_gene: TRBJ2-5; d_gene: -; abundance: -
CDR3aa: CAWSADRGLNTGELFF; CDR3nt: TGTGCCTGGAGTGCGGACAGGGGGCTGAACACCGGGGAGCTGTTTTTT; v_gene: TRBV30; j_gene: TRBJ2-2; d_gene: TRBD1; abundance: -
CDR3aa: CASSPVVAPVPETQYF; CDR3nt: TGCGCCAGCAGCCCTGTGGTGGCACCCGTACCGGAGACCCAGTACTTC; v_gene: TRBV4-1; j_gene: TRBJ2-5; d_gene: -; abundance: -
CDR3aa: CASSTRQDRETQYF; CDR3nt: TGTGCCAGCAGTACACGACAGGACAGAGAGACCCAGTACTTC; v_gene: TRBV6-5; j_gene: TRBJ2-5; d_gene: -; abundance: -
CDR3aa: CASGHTSSSYEQYF; CDR3nt: TGTGCCAGTGGACATACGTCGAGCTCCTACGAGCAGTACTTC; v_gene: TRBV6-1; j_gene: TRBJ2-7; d_gene: -; abundance: -
CDR3aa: CASSIAGLAGEGTDTQYF; CDR3nt: TGTGCCAGTAGTATAGCCGGACTAGCGGGGGAGGGCACAGATACGCAGTATTTT; v_gene: TRBV19; j_gene: TRBJ2-3; d_gene: TRBD2; abundance: few